The entry that follows covers one T cell receptor (beta chain) sequence. The antigen remains unidentified. This entry belongs to a study of cytomegalovirus exposure and HLA in healthy donors. Overall study context: Of some 400 genotyped donors, around 86% grouped in the Caucasian-associated ancestry cluster. Study-level results: An apparent linkage of common viral pathogens to several of the most significant clusters emerged in a later analysis. Three of the chains that were CMV-associated were confirmed in vitro to be specific for CMV antigens. Later on, a genetic analysis was performed. It linked a missense variant in DCLRE1C with V- and J-gene trimming of TCR beta.

With 60 Vbeta and 13 Jbeta primers, the PCR was carried out. Sequenced by immunoSEQ multiplex PCR; TCRdb stores in-frame clones only, minus some. The sample consists of about 200,000 clones, under 90% of them appearing once. The sample comprised PBMCs. This clonotype was obtained from a boy between 2 and 10 years old in good health and CMV-seronegative.

DNA of the CDR3: TGTGCCAGCAGCTTAGGAGGCAGAGCTACCTACAATGAGCAGTTCTTC. Protein product: CASSLGGRATYNEQFF. J is TRBJ2-1 and V is TRBV7-9, with no clear D. The CDR3 length is 16 residues. Germline CDR1 SEHNR, CDR2 FQNEAQ (reference sequence). V was shortened by 1 base and J by 2 bases, with 12 bases between the two germline ends.